Reported below is one T cell receptor beta chain. The germline gene is not matched at one end of the junction; a read error may be the cause. The sample is drawn from a study of patients with pleural tuberculosis. The CDR3 length is 13 residues. CDR1 SGDLS and CDR2 YYNGEE come from the germline V gene. TCRdb reprocessed the reads via MiXCR and lists one record per CDR3 protein. Found here are 25,000 to 30,000 distinct CDR3 sequences, over 15% of them singletons; the top ten hold roughly 3.6%. Sequencing input: peripheral blood. V gene TRBV9 combines with J gene TRBJ1-3; D unresolved. The sequence came from a human donor with pleural tuberculosis. CDR3 region: CANSAFNGDTIYF. In DNA, the CDR3 is TGTGCCAACAGCGCTTTTAATGGAGACACCATATATTTT.